Sequencing of this T cell receptor (beta chain) was carried out in a study of blood T cell repertoires in COVID-19. For the study at large: PBMCs, B-cell-depleted T cells, or T cells provided the cDNA or gDNA that made up the material.

In the authors' workflow: Scientists estimated how many nucleated cells there were by amplifying reference gene primers. TCRdb keeps only in-frame clones here, not all; method: immunoSEQ multiplex PCR. The V and J calls and clone size were taken over from that table, and D and trimming were inferred from the DNA. This table has about 210,000 clones, around 89% appearing once. V lost 7 bases and J lost 0; bases outside the gene matches: 10. The CDR3 spans 15 residues. CDR1 is SQVTM and CDR2 is ANQGSEA in the germline V gene. The receptor was isolated from a woman between 35 and 50 years old with acute or convalescent COVID-19. Sequencing used peripheral blood. V gene TRBV29-1 combines with J gene TRBJ2-3; TRBD2 aligns across 7 bases. The CDR3 DNA reads TGCAGCGCGCGGGGGACTTCAGCTAGCACAGATACGCAGTATTTT. Amino acid sequence: CSARGTSASTDTQYF.